The source of this T cell receptor (beta chain) is a study of T cells in Graves' hyperthyroidism and ophthalmopathy. What was amplified from RNA transcripts were TCR beta CDR3 regions. HTBI primers were employed in a first-round RT-PCR of the TCR CDR3. Via MiXCR, TCRdb re-called the multiplex PCR reads, giving one row per CDR3 protein. The sample has approximately 700,000 distinct CDR3 sequences, 45% seen once. Lactation, pregnancy, other autoimmune disease or uncontrolled infection led to exclusion of patients. The study based diagnoses on clinical symptoms, serum thyroxine and TRAb, thyroid ultrasound and orbital computed tomography. With 1 base clipped from V and 6 bases from J, the junction kept 13 bases outside the gene matches. The CDR3 contains 16 residues. The germline V gene encodes CDR1 SQVTM and CDR2 ANQGSEA.

The chain couples TRBV29-1 to TRBJ1-2; 8 bases match TRBD1. The clonotype comes from an adult man with Graves' disease, either hyperthyroidism or ophthalmopathy (not recorded which). The sample comprised peripheral blood or thyroid tissue (not recorded which). CDR3 sequence (DNA): TGCAGCGTTGAAGGCAGGGGGCGGGGTGAAGAGGATGGCTACACCTTC. Its translation: CSVEGRGRGEEDGYTF.